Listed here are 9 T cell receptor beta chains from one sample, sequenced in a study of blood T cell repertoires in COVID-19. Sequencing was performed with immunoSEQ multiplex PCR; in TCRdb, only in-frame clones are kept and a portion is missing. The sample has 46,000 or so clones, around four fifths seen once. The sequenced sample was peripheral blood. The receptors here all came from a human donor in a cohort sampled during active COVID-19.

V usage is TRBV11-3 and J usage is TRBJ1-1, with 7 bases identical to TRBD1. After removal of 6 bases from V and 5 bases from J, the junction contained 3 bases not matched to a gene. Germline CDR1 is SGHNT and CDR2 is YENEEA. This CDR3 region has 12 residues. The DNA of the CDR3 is TGTGCCAGCAGTGACAGGGAGACTGAAGCTTTCTTT. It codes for CASSDRETEAFF.

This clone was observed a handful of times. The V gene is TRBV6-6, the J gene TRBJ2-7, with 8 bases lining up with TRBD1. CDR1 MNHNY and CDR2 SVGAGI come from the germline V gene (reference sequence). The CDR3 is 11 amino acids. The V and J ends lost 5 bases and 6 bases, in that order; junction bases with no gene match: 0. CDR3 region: CASSDRGEQYF. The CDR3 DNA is TGTGCCAGCAGTGACAGGGGCGAGCAGTACTTC.

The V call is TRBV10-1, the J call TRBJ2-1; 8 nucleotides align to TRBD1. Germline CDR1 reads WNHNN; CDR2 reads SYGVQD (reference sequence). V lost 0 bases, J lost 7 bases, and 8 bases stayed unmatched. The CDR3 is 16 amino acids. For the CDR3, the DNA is TGCGCCAGCAGTGAGTCGAGGACAGGGCGATGGAATGAGCAGTTCTTC. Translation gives CASSESRTGRWNEQFF.

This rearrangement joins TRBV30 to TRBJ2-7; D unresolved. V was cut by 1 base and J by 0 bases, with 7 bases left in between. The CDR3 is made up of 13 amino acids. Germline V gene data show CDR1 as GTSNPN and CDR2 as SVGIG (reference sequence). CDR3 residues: CAWSGHSSYEQYF. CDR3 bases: TGTGCCTGGAGTGGACACTCCTCCTACGAGCAGTACTTC.

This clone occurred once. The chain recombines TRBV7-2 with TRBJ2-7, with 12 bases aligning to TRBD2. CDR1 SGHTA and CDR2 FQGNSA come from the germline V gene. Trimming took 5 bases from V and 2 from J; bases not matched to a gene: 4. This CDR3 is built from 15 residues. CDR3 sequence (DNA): TGTGCCAGCAGCCATACTAGCGGGGGGCCCTACGAGCAGTACTTC. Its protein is CASSHTSGGPYEQYF.

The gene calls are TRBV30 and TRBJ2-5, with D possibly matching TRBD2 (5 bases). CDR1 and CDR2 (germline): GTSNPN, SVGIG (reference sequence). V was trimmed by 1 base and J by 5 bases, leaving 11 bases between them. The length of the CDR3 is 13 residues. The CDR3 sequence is CAWSAAWRETQYF. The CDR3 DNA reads TGTGCCTGGAGTGCGGCCTGGAGGGAGACCCAGTACTTC.

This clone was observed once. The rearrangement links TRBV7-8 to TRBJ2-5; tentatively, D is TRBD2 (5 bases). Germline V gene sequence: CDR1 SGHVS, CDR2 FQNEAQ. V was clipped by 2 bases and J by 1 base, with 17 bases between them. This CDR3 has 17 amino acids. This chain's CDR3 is CASSLTPPTTTQETQYF. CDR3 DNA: TGTGCCAGCAGCTTAACCCCACCGACTACTACCCAAGAGACCCAGTACTTC.

The CDR3 reads CAISGQGGQYF. CDR3 bases: TGTGCCATCAGCGGGCAGGGCGGACAGTACTTC. The chain joins TRBV10-3 to TRBJ2-7, with TRBD1 as a possible D gene (5 bases). The CDR3 has 11 amino acids. V lost 6 bases, J lost 10 bases, and 13 bases lay in between. Germline V gives CDR1 ENHRY, CDR2 SYGVKD.

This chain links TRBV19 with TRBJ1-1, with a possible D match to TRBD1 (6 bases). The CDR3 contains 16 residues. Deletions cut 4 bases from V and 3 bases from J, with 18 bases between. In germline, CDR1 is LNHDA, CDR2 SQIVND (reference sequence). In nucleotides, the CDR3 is TGTGCCAGTAGTACCCGACAGGCAGGGAGGGACACTGAAGCTTTCTTT. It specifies CASSTRQAGRDTEAFF.